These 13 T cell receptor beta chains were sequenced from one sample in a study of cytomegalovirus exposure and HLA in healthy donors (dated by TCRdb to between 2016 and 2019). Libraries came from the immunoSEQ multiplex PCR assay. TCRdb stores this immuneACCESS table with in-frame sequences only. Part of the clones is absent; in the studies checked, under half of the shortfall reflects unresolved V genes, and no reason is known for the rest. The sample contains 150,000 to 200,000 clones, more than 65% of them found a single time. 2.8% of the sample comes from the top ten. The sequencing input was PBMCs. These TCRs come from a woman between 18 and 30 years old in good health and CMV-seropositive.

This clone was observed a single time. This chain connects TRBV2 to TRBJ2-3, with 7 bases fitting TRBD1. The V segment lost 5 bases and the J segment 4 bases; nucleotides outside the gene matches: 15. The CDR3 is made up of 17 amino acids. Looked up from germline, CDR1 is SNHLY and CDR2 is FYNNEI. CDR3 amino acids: CASSRDQGVISSDTQYF. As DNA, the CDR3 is TGTGCCAGCAGTAGGGATCAGGGGGTCATTTCCTCAGATACGCAGTATTTT.

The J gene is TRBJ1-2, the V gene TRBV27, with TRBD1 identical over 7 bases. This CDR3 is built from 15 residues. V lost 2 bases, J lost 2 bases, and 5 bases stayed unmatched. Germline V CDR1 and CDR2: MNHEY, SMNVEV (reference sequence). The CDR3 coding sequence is TGTGCCAGCAGTTTAACCGGACAGGAAAACTATGGCTACACCTTC. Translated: CASSLTGQENYGYTF.

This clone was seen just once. This chain's CDR3 is CASSQMGGSQTDTQYF. Here the CDR3 DNA reads TGTGCCAGCAGCCAGATGGGGGGAAGCCAGACAGATACGCAGTATTTT. The chain employs TRBV9 and TRBJ2-3; D might be TRBD2 (6 bases). V lost 4 bases and J 3 bases, leaving 18 bases between the germline ends. Germline loops: CDR1 SGDLS, CDR2 YYNGEE. The CDR3 runs to 16 residues.

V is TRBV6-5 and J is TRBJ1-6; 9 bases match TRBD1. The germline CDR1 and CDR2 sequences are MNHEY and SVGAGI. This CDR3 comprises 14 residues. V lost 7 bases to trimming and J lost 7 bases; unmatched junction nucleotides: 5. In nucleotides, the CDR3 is TGTGCCAGCAACCCACAGGGGGCGAATTCACCCCTCCACTTT. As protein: CASNPQGANSPLHF.

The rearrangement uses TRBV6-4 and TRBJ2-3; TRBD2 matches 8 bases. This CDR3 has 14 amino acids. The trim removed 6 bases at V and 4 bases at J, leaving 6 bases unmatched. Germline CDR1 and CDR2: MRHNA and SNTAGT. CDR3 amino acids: CASSVGGASDTQYF. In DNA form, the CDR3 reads TGTGCCAGCAGCGTCGGGGGGGCGTCAGATACGCAGTATTTT.

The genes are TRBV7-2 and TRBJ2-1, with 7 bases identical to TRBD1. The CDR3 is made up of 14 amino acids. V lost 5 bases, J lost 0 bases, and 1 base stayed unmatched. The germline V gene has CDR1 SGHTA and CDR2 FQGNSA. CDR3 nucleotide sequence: TGTGCCAGCAGCCGGGACAGCTCCTACAATGAGCAGTTCTTC. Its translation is CASSRDSSYNEQFF.

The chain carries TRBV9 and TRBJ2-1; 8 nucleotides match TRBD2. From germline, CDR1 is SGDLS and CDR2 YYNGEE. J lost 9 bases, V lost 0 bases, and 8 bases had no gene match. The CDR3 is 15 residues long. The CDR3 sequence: CASSVGTGGLFEQFF. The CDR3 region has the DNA TGTGCCAGCAGCGTAGGCACGGGGGGGCTTTTTGAGCAGTTCTTC.

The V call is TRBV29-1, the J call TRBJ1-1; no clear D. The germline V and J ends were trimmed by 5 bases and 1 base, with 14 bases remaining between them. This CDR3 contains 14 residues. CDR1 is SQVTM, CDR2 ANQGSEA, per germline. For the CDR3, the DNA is TGCAGCGTTCGAGGCGGCAGCCCGAACACTGAAGCTTTCTTT. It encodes CSVRGGSPNTEAFF.

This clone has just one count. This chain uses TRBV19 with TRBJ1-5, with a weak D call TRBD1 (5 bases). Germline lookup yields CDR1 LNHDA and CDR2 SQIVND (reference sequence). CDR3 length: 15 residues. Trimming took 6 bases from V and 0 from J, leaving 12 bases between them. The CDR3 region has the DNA TGTGCCAGTAGGGTGACAGTTTATAGCAATCAGCCCCAGCATTTT. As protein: CASRVTVYSNQPQHF.

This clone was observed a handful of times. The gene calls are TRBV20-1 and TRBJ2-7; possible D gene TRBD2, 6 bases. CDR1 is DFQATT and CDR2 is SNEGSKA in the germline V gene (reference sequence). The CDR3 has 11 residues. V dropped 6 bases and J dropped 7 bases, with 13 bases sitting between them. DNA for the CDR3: TGCAGTGCGGGAGGCCTTGCAGAGCAGTACTTC. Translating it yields CSAGGLAEQYF.

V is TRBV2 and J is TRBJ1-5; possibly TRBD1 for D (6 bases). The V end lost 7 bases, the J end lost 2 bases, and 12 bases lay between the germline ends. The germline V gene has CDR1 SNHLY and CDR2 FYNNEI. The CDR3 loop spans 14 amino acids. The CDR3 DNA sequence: TGTGCCAGCAAGGCAGGGGCTCGCAATCAGCCCCAGCATTTT. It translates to CASKAGARNQPQHF.

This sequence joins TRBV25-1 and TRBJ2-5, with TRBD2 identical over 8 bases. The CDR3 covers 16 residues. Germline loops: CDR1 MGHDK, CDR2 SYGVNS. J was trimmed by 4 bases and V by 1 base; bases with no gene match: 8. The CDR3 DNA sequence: TGTGCCAGCAGTGAATTTAGCGGGGACTTCCGAGAGACCCAGTACTTC. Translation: CASSEFSGDFRETQYF.

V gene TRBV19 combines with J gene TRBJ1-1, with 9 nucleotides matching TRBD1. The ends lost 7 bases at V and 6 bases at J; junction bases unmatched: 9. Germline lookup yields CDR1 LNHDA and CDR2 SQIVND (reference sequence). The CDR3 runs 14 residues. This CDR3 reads CASIADRGISEAFF. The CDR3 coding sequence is TGTGCCAGTATAGCCGACAGGGGGATTTCTGAAGCTTTCTTT.